Below, 21 T cell receptor beta chains from the same sample are listed, as sequenced in a study of shared clonotypes between healthy human individuals. Sequencing used immunoSEQ multiplex PCR; TCRdb keeps in-frame clones, though not all of them. The sample has millions of clones; 85% to 95% are singletons. Sequenced material: naive CD4+ T cells from PBMCs. Subset noted: CD45RA+ positively selected. The source is a man aged 18 to 29 in good health. Some clones in this sample may be carry-over from other donors' samples.

The genes are TRBV6-7 and TRBJ1-2; D gene unclear. TRBV6-7 is reported as an ORF; its role is uncertain. Trimming took off 1 base at V and 8 bases at J, with 11 bases between the two ends. The CDR3 runs 13 residues. CDR3 bases: TGTGCCAGCAGTTACTTCTACCCCGACGGCTACACCTTC. This encodes CASSYFYPDGYTF.

The gene calls are TRBV2 and TRBJ2-1; unclear D gene. The germline V gene has CDR1 SNHLY and CDR2 FYNNEI. This CDR3 region has 12 residues. Trimming removed 8 bases from V and 4 bases from J, with 9 bases in between. CDR3 coding DNA: TGTGCCAGCCACCGACTGTACAATGAGCAGTTCTTC. Its translation: CASHRLYNEQFF.

The chain combines TRBV18 with TRBJ1-5; D is perhaps TRBD1 (6 bases). V was shortened by 5 bases and J by 3 bases, with 11 bases between the two germline ends. This CDR3 has 14 amino acids. Germline V gives CDR1 KGHSH, CDR2 LQKENI. The CDR3 bases are TGTGCCAGCTCAGAGGGGGACGTCAATCAGCCCCAGCATTTT. Translation gives CASSEGDVNQPQHF.

V and J are TRBV6-5 and TRBJ2-7; tentatively, D is TRBD1 or TRBD2 (5 bases each). This CDR3 spans 12 amino acids. Trimming removed 6 bases from V and 1 base from J, with 7 bases in between. The germline CDR1 and CDR2 sequences are MNHEY and SVGAGI. This chain's CDR3 is CASSGASYEQYF. The CDR3 DNA sequence: TGTGCCAGCAGCGGGGCATCCTACGAGCAGTACTTC.

This chain uses TRBV15 with TRBJ2-5; D not certain. CDR1 and CDR2 (germline): LNHNV, YYDKDF (reference sequence). The CDR3 is 14 residues long. V dropped 0 bases and J dropped 4 bases, with 9 bases sitting between them. The CDR3 loop is CATSRDLAAETQYF. The CDR3 bases are TGTGCCACCAGCAGAGATCTGGCAGCAGAGACCCAGTACTTC.

The gene calls are TRBV18 and TRBJ1-2; weak D call: TRBD1 (5 bases). The length of the CDR3 is 14 residues. The germline gives CDR1 KGHSH, CDR2 LQKENI. V was shortened by 2 bases and J by 6 bases, with 13 bases between the two germline ends. This CDR3 is CASSPAGTVDGYTF. CDR3 DNA sequence: TGTGCCAGCTCACCAGCCGGGACTGTCGATGGCTACACCTTC.

The V and J genes are TRBV7-3 and TRBJ2-7; D is ambiguous. Between the trimmed V and J ends, which lost 1 base and 0 bases, there was a span of 4 bases. Per the germline V gene, CDR1 is SGHTA and CDR2 is FQGTGA. The CDR3 runs 13 residues. The CDR3 DNA reads as TGTGCCAGCAGCTTAAGCGCCTCCTACGAGCAGTACTTC. Encoded protein: CASSLSASYEQYF.

This chain uses TRBV10-3 with TRBJ2-7, with 7 bases fitting TRBD2. Losses at the gene ends were 10 bases for V and 0 bases for J; bases not matched to a gene: 3. The germline V gene has CDR1 ENHRY and CDR2 SYGVKD. The CDR3 has 12 amino acids. The CDR3 nucleotides read TGTGCCACCTCTAGCGGCTCCTACGAGCAGTACTTC. This encodes CATSSGSYEQYF.

V and J are TRBV13 and TRBJ2-2; D gene unclear. Deletions cut 6 bases from V and 0 bases from J, with 11 bases between. Looked up from germline, CDR1 is PRHDT and CDR2 is FYEKMQ (reference sequence). The CDR3 is made up of 15 amino acids. The CDR3 reads CASRPGRSNTGELFF. The CDR3, as DNA: TGTGCCAGCAGGCCTGGGCGCTCGAACACCGGGGAGCTGTTTTTT.

The sample holds one count of this clone. The rearrangement links TRBV2 to TRBJ1-1; 8 nucleotides match TRBD1. V gave up 6 bases and J gave up 2 bases; unmatched junction bases: 8. The CDR3 spans 15 residues. Germline lookup yields CDR1 SNHLY and CDR2 FYNNEI. In DNA form, the CDR3 reads TGTGCCAGCAGCCGCCTGGGACAGGTTAACACTGAAGCTTTCTTT. Encoded protein: CASSRLGQVNTEAFF. Complete variable domain (other parts from reference TRBV2 and TRBJ1-1): EPEVTQTPSHQVTQMGQEVILRCVPISNHLYFYWYRQILGQKVEFLVSFYNNEISEKSEIFDDQFSVERPDGSNFTLKIRSTKLEDSAMYFCASSRLGQVNTEAFFGQGTRLTVV.

This chain connects TRBV11-1 to TRBJ2-2; the match to TRBD2 covers 8 bases. J lost 0 bases, V lost 5 bases, and 5 bases had no gene match. There are 16 residues in the CDR3. Per germline, CDR1 SGHAT and CDR2 FQDESV (reference sequence). CDR3 DNA sequence: TGTGCCAGCAGCCCAAGCGGGGGCTCGAACACCGGGGAGCTGTTTTTT. It codes for CASSPSGGSNTGELFF.

This chain joins TRBV4-1 and TRBJ2-7; D possibly matches TRBD1 or TRBD2 (5 bases each). V gave up 1 base and J gave up 2 bases, with 15 bases separating them. Germline V CDR1 and CDR2: MGHRA, YSYEKL. The CDR3 has 16 amino acids. The CDR3 is CASSQGGTEITYEQYF. The DNA of the CDR3 is TGCGCCAGCAGCCAAGGAGGGACGGAAATCACCTACGAGCAGTACTTC.

This rearrangement joins TRBV5-4 to TRBJ2-1; 11 bases align to TRBD2. Germline-derived CDR1 and CDR2 are SGHNT and YYREEE (reference sequence). This CDR3 region has 16 residues. The junction had 7 bases not matched to a gene; V was cut back by 3 bases and J by 5 bases. CDR3 sequence reads: CASSSGTSGPNNEQFF. The CDR3 bases are TGTGCCAGCAGCTCCGGGACTAGCGGACCTAACAATGAGCAGTTCTTC. Full variable domain (missing parts from reference TRBV5-4 and TRBJ2-1): ETGVTQSPTHLIKTRGQQVTLRCSSQSGHNTVSWYQQALGQGPQFIFQYYREEENGRGNFPPRFSGLQFPNYSSELNVNALELDDSALYLCASSSGTSGPNNEQFFGPGTRLTVL.

This chain joins TRBV4-2 and TRBJ2-3, with 7 bases lining up with TRBD2. CDR3 length: 17 amino acids. Germline V lookup: CDR1 LGHNA, CDR2 YNFKEQ. J gave up 1 base and V 0 bases, and 7 bases lay outside the gene matches. The CDR3 region is CASSQDGGGGGTDTQYF. In nucleotides, the CDR3 is TGTGCCAGCAGCCAAGATGGGGGGGGAGGAGGCACAGATACGCAGTATTTT.

The J gene is TRBJ1-1, the V gene TRBV9; D is undetermined. CDR1 SGDLS and CDR2 YYNGEE come from the germline V gene. V was clipped by 6 bases and J by 1 base, with 13 bases between them. The CDR3 extends over 14 amino acids. Here the CDR3 DNA reads TGTGCCAGCACGGGAGAGTGGCCGAACACTGAAGCTTTCTTT. The encoded protein is CASTGEWPNTEAFF.

V is TRBV19 and J is TRBJ1-5; D is undetermined. CDR3 length equals 15 residues. The germline V gene has CDR1 LNHDA and CDR2 SQIVND (reference sequence). Trimming shortened V by 5 bases and J by 11 bases, and 22 bases separated the two germline ends. CDR3 sequence: CASSSPFQTRVAQHF. The CDR3 DNA reads TGTGCCAGTAGTTCTCCCTTCCAGACGAGGGTAGCCCAGCATTTT.

The chain carries TRBV5-5 and TRBJ1-1; unclear D gene. The CDR3 totals 16 residues. The germline V gene encodes CDR1 SGHKS and CDR2 YYEKEE (reference sequence). The germline V and J ends were trimmed by 0 bases and 2 bases, with 14 bases remaining between them. Here the CDR3 reads CASSLAGQNRNTEAFF. The CDR3 nucleotides read TGTGCCAGCAGCTTGGCGGGTCAGAATCGAAACACTGAAGCTTTCTTT.

The chain has TRBV30 and TRBJ2-7; D may be TRBD2 (6 bases). Germline CDR1 reads GTSNPN; CDR2 reads SVGIG (reference sequence). The CDR3 length is 12 residues. Trimming left V 5 bases short and J 2 bases short, with 10 bases between. CDR3 region: CAWSDYTYEQYF. The DNA of the CDR3 is TGTGCCTGGTCGGACTACACCTACGAGCAGTACTTC.

CDR3 in DNA: TGTGCCAGCAGCTTGTTACCCGTCTCCGGGACAGCCGCCTACGAGCAGTACTTC. Protein product: CASSLLPVSGTAAYEQYF. This chain uses TRBV11-2 with TRBJ2-7; TRBD1 matches at 7 bases. The junction had 16 bases not matched to a gene; V was cut back by 3 bases and J by 2 bases. The CDR3 is made up of 18 amino acids. The germline gives CDR1 SGHAT, CDR2 FQNNGV. The variable domain in full, with the rest retrieved from reference TRBV11-2 and TRBJ2-7, is EAGVAQSPRYKIIEKRQSVAFWCNPISGHATLYWYQQILGQGPKLLIQFQNNGVVDDSQLPKDRFSAERLKGVDSTLKIQPAKLEDSAVYLCASSLLPVSGTAAYEQYFGPGTRLTVT.

This rearrangement joins TRBV27 to TRBJ2-2; no clear D gene. The CDR3 spans 13 residues. Per the germline V gene, CDR1 is MNHEY and CDR2 is SMNVEV (reference sequence). With 3 bases removed from V and 13 bases from J, the gap between germline ends came to 15 bases. The chain's CDR3 is CASSLVPFWVLFF. The CDR3 DNA reads as TGTGCCAGCAGTTTGGTCCCGTTTTGGGTGCTGTTTTTT.

V is TRBV4-2 and J is TRBJ2-7, with TRBD2 matching over 12 bases. The J segment lost 7 bases and the V segment lost 3 bases, leaving 7 bases of the junction unmatched. The V gene's germline CDR1 is LGHNA and CDR2 YNFKEQ. The CDR3 sequence is 15 residues long. In nucleotides, the CDR3 is TGTGCCAGCAGCCAGGCGGTCGGACTAGCGGGGGAGCAGTACTTC. Translation: CASSQAVGLAGEQYF.